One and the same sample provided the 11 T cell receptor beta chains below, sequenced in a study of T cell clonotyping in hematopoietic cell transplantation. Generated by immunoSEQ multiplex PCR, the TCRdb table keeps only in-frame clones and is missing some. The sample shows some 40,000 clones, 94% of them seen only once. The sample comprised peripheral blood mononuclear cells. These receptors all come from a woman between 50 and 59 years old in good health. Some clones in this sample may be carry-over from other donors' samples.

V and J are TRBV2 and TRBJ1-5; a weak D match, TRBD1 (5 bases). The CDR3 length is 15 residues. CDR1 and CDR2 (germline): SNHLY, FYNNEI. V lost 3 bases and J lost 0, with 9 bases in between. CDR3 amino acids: CASSDRDYSNQPQHF. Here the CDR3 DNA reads TGTGCCAGCAGTGATAGGGACTATAGCAATCAGCCCCAGCATTTT.

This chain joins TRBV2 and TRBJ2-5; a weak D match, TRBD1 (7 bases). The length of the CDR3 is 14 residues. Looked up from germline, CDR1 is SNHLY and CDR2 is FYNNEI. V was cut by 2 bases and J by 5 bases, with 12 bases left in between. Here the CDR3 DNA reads TGTGCCAGCAGTGAAAACAGGGGAGGCGAGACCCAGTACTTC. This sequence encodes CASSENRGGETQYF.

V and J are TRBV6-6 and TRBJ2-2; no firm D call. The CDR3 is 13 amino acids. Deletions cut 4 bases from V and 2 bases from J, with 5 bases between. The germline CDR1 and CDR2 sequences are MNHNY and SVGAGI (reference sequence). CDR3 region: CASSFLNTGELFF. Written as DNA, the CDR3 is TGTGCCAGCAGTTTCTTAAACACCGGGGAGCTGTTTTTT.

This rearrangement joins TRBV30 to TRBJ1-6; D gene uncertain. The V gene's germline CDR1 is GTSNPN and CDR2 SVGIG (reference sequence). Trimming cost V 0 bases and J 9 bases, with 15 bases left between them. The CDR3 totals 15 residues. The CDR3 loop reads CAWSVRYGLGSPLHF. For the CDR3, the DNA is TGTGCCTGGAGTGTACGATACGGTCTGGGTTCACCCCTCCACTTT. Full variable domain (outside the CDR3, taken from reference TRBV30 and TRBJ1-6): SQTIHQWPATLVQPVGSPLSLECTVEGTSNPNLYWYRQAAGRGLQLLFYSVGIGQISSEVPQNLSASRPQDRQFILSSKKLLLSDSGFYLCAWSVRYGLGSPLHFGNGTRLTVT.

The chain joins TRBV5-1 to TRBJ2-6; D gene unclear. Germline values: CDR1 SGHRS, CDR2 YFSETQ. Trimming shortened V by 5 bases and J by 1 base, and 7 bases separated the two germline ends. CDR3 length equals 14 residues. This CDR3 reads CASRAVSGANVLTF. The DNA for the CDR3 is TGCGCCAGCAGGGCGGTGTCTGGGGCCAACGTCCTGACTTTC.

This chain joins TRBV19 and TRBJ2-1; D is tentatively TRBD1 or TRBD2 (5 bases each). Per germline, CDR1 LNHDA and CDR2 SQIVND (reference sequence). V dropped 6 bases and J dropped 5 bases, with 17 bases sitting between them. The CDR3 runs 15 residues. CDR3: CASSAPGPVHNEQFF. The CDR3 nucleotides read TGTGCCAGTAGCGCTCCGGGGCCGGTTCACAATGAGCAGTTCTTC.

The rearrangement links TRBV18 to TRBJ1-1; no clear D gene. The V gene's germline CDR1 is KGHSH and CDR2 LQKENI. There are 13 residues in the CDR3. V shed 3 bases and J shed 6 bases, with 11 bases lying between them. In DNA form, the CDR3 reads TGTGCCAGCTCACCTGACGGTGGCTCTGAAGCTTTCTTT. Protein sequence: CASSPDGGSEAFF.

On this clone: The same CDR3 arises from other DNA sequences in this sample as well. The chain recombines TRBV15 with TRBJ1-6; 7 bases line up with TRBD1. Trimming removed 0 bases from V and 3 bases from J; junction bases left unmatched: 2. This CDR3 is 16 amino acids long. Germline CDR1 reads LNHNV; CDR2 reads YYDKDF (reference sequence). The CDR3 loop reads CATSRERDSYNSPLHF. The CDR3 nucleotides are TGTGCCACCAGCAGAGAGAGGGACAGCTATAATTCACCCCTCCACTTT. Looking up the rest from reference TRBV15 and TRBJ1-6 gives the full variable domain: DAMVIQNPRYQVTQFGKPVTLSCSQTLNHNVMYWYQQKSSQAPKLLFHYYDKDFNNEADTPDNFQSRRPNTSFCFLDIRSPGLGDTAMYLCATSRERDSYNSPLHFGNGTRLTVT.

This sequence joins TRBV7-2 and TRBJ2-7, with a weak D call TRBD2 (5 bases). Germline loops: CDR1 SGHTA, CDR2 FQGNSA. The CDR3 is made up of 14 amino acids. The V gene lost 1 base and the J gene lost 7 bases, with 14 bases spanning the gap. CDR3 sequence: CASSLVGESGEQYF. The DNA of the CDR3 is TGTGCCAGCAGCTTAGTTGGCGAGTCGGGAGAGCAGTACTTC.

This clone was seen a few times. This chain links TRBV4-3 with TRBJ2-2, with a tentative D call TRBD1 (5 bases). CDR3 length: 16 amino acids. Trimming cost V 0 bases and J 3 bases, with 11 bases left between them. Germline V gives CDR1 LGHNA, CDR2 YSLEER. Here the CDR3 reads CASSQDLGPDTGELFF. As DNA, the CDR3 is TGCGCCAGCAGCCAAGATCTGGGGCCGGACACCGGGGAGCTGTTTTTT.

CDR3 region: CASAWETQYF. In DNA form, the CDR3 reads TGTGCCAGCGCTTGGGAGACCCAGTACTTC. The chain employs TRBV7-9 and TRBJ2-5; unclear D gene. Trimming took off 8 bases at V and 5 bases at J, with 6 bases between the two ends. The CDR3 length is 10 residues. In germline, CDR1 is SEHNR, CDR2 FQNEAQ (reference sequence). Filled out from reference TRBV7-9 and TRBJ2-5, the complete variable domain reads DTGVSQNPRHKITKRGQNVTFRCDPISEHNRLYWYRQTLGQGPEFLTYFQNEAQLEKSRLLSDRFSAERPKGSFSTLEIQRTEQGDSAMYLCASAWETQYFGPGTRLLVL.